The source of this T cell receptor (beta chain) is a study of T-cell reconstitution after alpha-beta-depleted transplantation in children. TCRbeta library construction was performed incorporating unique molecular identifiers. Using its own MiXCR run on the PCR reads, TCRdb lists one record per CDR3 protein. The data show about 980,000 distinct CDR3 sequences, with about 29% seen just once and roughly 30% held by the top ten. As to this clonotype: What it recognizes is unknown.

The CDR3 runs to 16 residues. Per germline, CDR1 SGHRS and CDR2 YFSETQ. J was trimmed by 0 bases and V by 3 bases; bases with no gene match: 5. Study-level points and caveats: Several hundred expanded graft clones reportedly supplied alpha-beta T cells about two months after transplant. At one year after transplant, newly produced T cells mostly accounted for T-cell counts and diversity.

This sequence joins TRBV5-1 and TRBJ2-3; TRBD2 agrees at 9 bases. The material was PBMCs, mostly from graft donor cells, obtained 360 days after TCRalphabeta/CD19-depleted stem cell transplant. The source is a boy younger than two who had a stem cell transplant for SCID, so the T cells may come from the graft donor. CDR3 nucleotide sequence: TGCGCCAGCAGCTCCCAGCGGGGGGCAAGCACAGATACGCAGTATTTT. Protein: CASSSQRGASTDTQYF.